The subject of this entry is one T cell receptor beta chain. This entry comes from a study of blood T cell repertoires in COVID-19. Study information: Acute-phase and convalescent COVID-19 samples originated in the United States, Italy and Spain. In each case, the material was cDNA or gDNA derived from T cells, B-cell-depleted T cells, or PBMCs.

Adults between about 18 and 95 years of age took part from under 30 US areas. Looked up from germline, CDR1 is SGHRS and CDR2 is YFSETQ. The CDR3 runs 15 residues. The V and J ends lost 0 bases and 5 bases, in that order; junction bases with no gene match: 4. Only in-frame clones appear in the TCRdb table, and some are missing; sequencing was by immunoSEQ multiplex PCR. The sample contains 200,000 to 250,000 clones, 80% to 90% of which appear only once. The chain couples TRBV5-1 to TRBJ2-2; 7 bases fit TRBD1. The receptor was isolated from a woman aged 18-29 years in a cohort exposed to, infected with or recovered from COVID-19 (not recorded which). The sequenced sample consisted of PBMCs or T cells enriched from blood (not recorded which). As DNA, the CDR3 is TGCGCCAGCAGCTTGGTTGGACAGGCAACCGGGGAGCTGTTTTTT. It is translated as CASSLVGQATGELFF.